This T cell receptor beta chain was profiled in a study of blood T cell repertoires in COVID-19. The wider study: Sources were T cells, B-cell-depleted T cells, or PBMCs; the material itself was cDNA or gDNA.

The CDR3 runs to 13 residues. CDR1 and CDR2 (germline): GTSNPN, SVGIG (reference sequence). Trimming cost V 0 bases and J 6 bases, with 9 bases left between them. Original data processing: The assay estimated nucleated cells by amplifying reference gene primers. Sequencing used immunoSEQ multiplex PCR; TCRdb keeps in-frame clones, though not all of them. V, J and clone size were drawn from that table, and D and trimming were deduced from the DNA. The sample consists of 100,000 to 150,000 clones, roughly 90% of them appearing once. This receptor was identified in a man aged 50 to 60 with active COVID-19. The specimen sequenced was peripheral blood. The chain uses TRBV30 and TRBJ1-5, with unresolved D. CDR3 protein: CAWSVGKTQPQHF. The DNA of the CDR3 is TGTGCCTGGAGTGTCGGGAAAACTCAGCCCCAGCATTTT.